The clone carrying this TCR beta chain showed up many times. The authors' processing: ImmunoSEQ output held junction-only sequences without quality scores, so filtering differed. The assay was immunoSEQ multiplex PCR, and TCRdb's table has in-frame clones only and misses some. V and J calls and clone size are as listed in that table; D and trimming were resolved from the DNA. The data contain roughly 510,000 clones, 75% to 80% of them seen just once; the ten biggest clones take up roughly an eighth. The data are from a study of shared clonotypes between healthy human individuals. The CDR3 extends over 14 amino acids. The germline CDR1 and CDR2 sequences are MNHNS and SASEGT. V gave up 4 bases and J gave up 4 bases; unmatched junction bases: 6.

This sequence originates from a woman aged 40 to 49 in good health. Some clones in this sample may be carry-over from other donors' samples. This chain connects TRBV6-1 to TRBJ2-7; TRBD1 matches at 8 bases. The sample was PBMCs. In nucleotides, the CDR3 is TGTGCCAGCAGTGCCGGACAGGGATTATACGAGCAGTACTTC. This gives the protein CASSAGQGLYEQYF.